The rows below give T cell receptor beta chains drawn from one sample of a study of cytomegalovirus exposure and HLA in healthy donors. Generated by immunoSEQ multiplex PCR, the TCRdb table keeps only in-frame clones and is missing some. Of about 100,000 clones detected, about 70% appear once; the ten largest clones hold over 2.5%. Sequencing was carried out using PBMCs. All receptors come from a man aged 50 to 60 in good health and CMV-seropositive. CDR3s include the opening cysteine and the closing phenylalanine or tryptophan. Clone sizes are given selectively: once, few, many, or a class where the clone is expanded.

clone_size v_call cdr3_aa
. TRBV6-1 CASRSGTALYEQYF
few TRBV10-1 CASSKTGSGTEAFF
. TRBV2 CASSQGGVTYEQYF
. TRBV5-1 CASSLGLAGNEQFF
. TRBV7-9 CASSPYSSLTQYF
. TRBV15 CATSRYGTALNIQYF
. TRBV4-2 CASSPDRGLDSTEAFF
. TRBV11-3 CASSVGGTSYYEQFF
. TRBV5-1 CASSLIQGDSGNTIYF
. TRBV14 CASSRDSSGAQYF
. TRBV27 CASSLTRDRGESGANVLTF
. TRBV4-2 CASSQDGAYDGYTF
few TRBV19 CASRGQQRGGEETQYF
. TRBV30 CAWSPGQGHSQPQHF
. TRBV7-6 CASSAPGTPLFITGELFF
. TRBV6-1 CASSEGSGGQDTQYF